This T cell receptor beta chain was sequenced for a study of metastatic and nonmetastatic thyroid tumors. Study summary: Peripheral blood and tumor or nodule samples from malignant and benign thyroid patients were compared.

The sample holds many counts of this clone. TCRdb re-clonotyped the PCR reads through MiXCR. The data show 20,000 to 25,000 clones, with about a sixth seen just once and 38% held by the top ten. Trimming shortened V by 2 bases and J by 4 bases, and 4 bases separated the two germline ends. This CDR3 contains 12 residues. Per the germline V gene, CDR1 is KGHSH and CDR2 is LQKENI. All patients were treatment-naive before thyroid surgery. The clonotype originates from a female donor with papillary thyroid cancer or a benign thyroid nodule (not recorded which). Some clones in this sample may be carry-over from other donors' samples. Sequencing was performed on blood. The chain has TRBV18 and TRBJ2-3; D is ambiguous. CDR3 residues: CASSPGSDTQYF. The CDR3 DNA follows: TGTGCCAGCTCACCAGGGTCAGATACGCAGTATTTT.